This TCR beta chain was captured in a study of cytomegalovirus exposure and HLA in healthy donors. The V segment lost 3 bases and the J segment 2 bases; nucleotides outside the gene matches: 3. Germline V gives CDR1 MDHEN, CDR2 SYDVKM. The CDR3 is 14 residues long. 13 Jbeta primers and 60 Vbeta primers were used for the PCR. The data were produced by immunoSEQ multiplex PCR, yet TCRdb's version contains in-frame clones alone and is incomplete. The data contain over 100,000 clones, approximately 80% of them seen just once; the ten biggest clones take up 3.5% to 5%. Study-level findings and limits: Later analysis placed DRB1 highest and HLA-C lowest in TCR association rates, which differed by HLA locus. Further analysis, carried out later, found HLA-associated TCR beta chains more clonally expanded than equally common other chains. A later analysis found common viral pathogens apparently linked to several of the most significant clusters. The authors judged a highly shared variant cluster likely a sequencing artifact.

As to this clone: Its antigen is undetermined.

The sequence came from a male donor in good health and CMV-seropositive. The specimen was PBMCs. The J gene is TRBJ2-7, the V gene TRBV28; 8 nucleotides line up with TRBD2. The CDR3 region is CASSLYGGAYEQYF. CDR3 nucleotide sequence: TGTGCCAGCAGTTTGTACGGGGGGGCCTACGAGCAGTACTTC.